One and the same sample provided the 22 T cell receptor beta chains below, sequenced in a study of Ad26.COV2.S vaccination and SARS-CoV-2 variants. Assay: immunoSEQ multiplex PCR; the TCRdb copy retains only in-frame clones and omits some. The sample has some 460,000 clones, roughly 87% seen once. Treatment reported: approximately 18 received Ad26.COV2.S at low or high dose, single or two shots; 5 received placebo; per-sample allocation not given. On day 63 after the first injection, vaccine and placebo recipients gave samples. The sequenced sample was peripheral blood, obtained in a trial of Ad26.COV2.S vaccine versus placebo. These receptors originate from a person aged 18-65 years who received the Ad26.COV2.S COVID-19 vaccine or a placebo.

This chain joins TRBV24-1 and TRBJ1-6; D is unclear. Trimming left V 6 bases short and J 0 bases short, with 8 bases between. The germline V gene has CDR1 KGHDR and CDR2 SFDVKD. This CDR3 region has 15 residues. For the CDR3, the DNA is TGTGCCACCAGTCATTACAGCTCCTATAATTCACCCCTCCACTTT. Translation gives CATSHYSSYNSPLHF.

The chain carries TRBV5-5 and TRBJ2-5; D remains unclear. The CDR3 runs 13 residues. Looked up from germline, CDR1 is SGHKS and CDR2 is YYEKEE (reference sequence). The V end was cut by 4 bases, the J end by 4 bases, with 11 bases between. CDR3 amino acids: CASSPPGRETQYF. DNA for the CDR3: TGTGCCAGCAGCCCTCCGGGTAGAGAGACCCAGTACTTC.

J is TRBJ2-1 and V is TRBV28, with TRBD2 matching 7 bases. The CDR3 is 16 residues long. The V segment lost 8 bases and the J segment 0 bases; nucleotides outside the gene matches: 10. Germline-derived CDR1 and CDR2 are MDHEN and SYDVKM. The CDR3 region is CASSTQSGNSYNEQFF. Written as DNA, the CDR3 is TGTGCCAGCTCGACCCAAAGCGGGAACTCCTACAATGAGCAGTTCTTC.

The chain combines TRBV24-1 with TRBJ2-2, with D hard to call. This CDR3 comprises 14 residues. Germline V lookup: CDR1 KGHDR, CDR2 SFDVKD. V lost 0 bases and J 6 bases, leaving 7 bases between the germline ends. This chain's CDR3 is CATSDLSKSGELFF. CDR3 DNA: TGTGCCACCAGTGATTTGTCGAAGTCCGGGGAGCTGTTTTTT.

The CDR3 DNA sequence: TGTGCCAGCAGGACACAGGGGGCTAGCAATCAGCCCCAGCATTTT. Protein sequence: CASRTQGASNQPQHF. The V call is TRBV28, the J call TRBJ1-5, with TRBD1 identical over 9 bases. Germline-derived CDR1 and CDR2 are MDHEN and SYDVKM. V shed 6 bases, J shed 0 bases, and the junction held 3 bases outside the gene matches. This CDR3 region has 15 residues.

The chain links TRBV5-6 to TRBJ2-3; D might be TRBD1 (6 bases). Trimming pared 1 base from V and 6 bases from J, leaving 15 bases between. Germline-derived CDR1 and CDR2 are SGHDT and YYEEEE. The CDR3 is 15 residues long. The CDR3: CASSLLQGRPDTQYF. In DNA form, the CDR3 reads TGTGCCAGCAGCTTGCTACAGGGAAGGCCGGATACGCAGTATTTT.

This chain joins TRBV6-5 and TRBJ1-4, with 9 bases lining up with TRBD1. The V and J ends lost 8 bases and 7 bases, in that order; junction bases with no gene match: 8. Germline V lookup: CDR1 MNHEY, CDR2 SVGAGI. This CDR3 has 14 residues. CDR3 sequence (DNA): TGTGCCAGCCGCCAACAGGGGGCTGGTGAAAAACTGTTTTTT. Its protein product is CASRQQGAGEKLFF.

The chain employs TRBV5-1 and TRBJ2-1, with D tentatively TRBD1 or TRBD2 (5 bases each). The ends were cut back, 2 bases at V and 10 bases at J, with 10 bases in the middle. CDR1 SGHRS and CDR2 YFSETQ come from the germline V gene. The CDR3 is 12 residues long. As DNA, the CDR3 is TGCGCCAGCAGCTTCCTGGGGGACGAGCAGTTCTTC. Protein product: CASSFLGDEQFF.

J is TRBJ2-4 and V is TRBV5-4; tentative D call: TRBD1 (6 bases). The CDR3 totals 14 residues. Germline CDR1 is SGHNT and CDR2 is YYREEE (reference sequence). Trimming took off 4 bases at V and 4 bases at J, with 12 bases between the two ends. CDR3 DNA sequence: TGTGCCAGCAGCCTCGGACAGCTTAAAAACATTCAGTACTTC. Protein: CASSLGQLKNIQYF.

The J gene is TRBJ1-3, the V gene TRBV30, with 7 bases lining up with TRBD1. Germline loops: CDR1 GTSNPN, CDR2 SVGIG (reference sequence). The J segment lost 2 bases and the V segment lost 6 bases, leaving 4 bases of the junction unmatched. CDR3 size: 13 residues. The CDR3 sequence: CACHTGAGNTIYF. Here the CDR3 DNA reads TGTGCCTGCCATACAGGGGCTGGAAACACCATATATTTT.

This clone has only one observation. Other DNA sequences in this specimen translate into the identical CDR3. The rearrangement links TRBV28 to TRBJ1-2, with D hard to call. V shed 6 bases and J shed 2 bases, with 4 bases lying between them. Germline V gene sequence: CDR1 MDHEN, CDR2 SYDVKM. The CDR3 has 11 amino acids. CDR3 nucleotide sequence: TGTGCCAGCAGCTCCAACTATGGCTACACCTTC. This codes for CASSSNYGYTF.

This rearrangement joins TRBV7-9 to TRBJ1-3; D uncertain. Trimming removed 3 bases from V and 2 bases from J, with 8 bases in between. CDR1 and CDR2 (germline): SEHNR, FQNEAQ (reference sequence). The CDR3 covers 14 residues. The DNA for the CDR3 is TGTGCCAGCAGCTTTATAGGCGCTGGAAACACCATATATTTT. This translates into CASSFIGAGNTIYF.

The J gene is TRBJ2-3, the V gene TRBV5-1, with 12 nucleotides matching TRBD2. This CDR3 spans 15 amino acids. V gave up 4 bases and J gave up 5 bases; unmatched junction bases: 5. Germline assignment: CDR1 SGHRS and CDR2 YFSETQ. The CDR3 coding sequence is TGCGCCAGCAGCCAACGGGGACTAGCGGGAGATACGCAGTATTTT. This encodes CASSQRGLAGDTQYF.

This chain links TRBV5-4 with TRBJ1-2; D uncertain. Germline loops: CDR1 SGHNT, CDR2 YYREEE (reference sequence). Trimming left V 6 bases short and J 0 bases short, with 6 bases between. This CDR3 has 12 amino acids. Here the CDR3 reads CASTATNYGYTF. CDR3 nucleotides: TGTGCCAGCACGGCGACTAACTATGGCTACACCTTC.

The genes are TRBV30 and TRBJ1-6; 7 bases are shared with TRBD1. V trimming: 3 bases; J trimming: 11 bases; junction bases outside the gene matches: 10. The V gene's germline CDR1 is GTSNPN and CDR2 SVGIG (reference sequence). The CDR3 contains 14 residues. The CDR3 sequence is CAWSEGGRTTPLHF. The CDR3 DNA reads as TGTGCCTGGAGCGAAGGGGGCAGAACAACACCCCTCCACTTT.

The V gene is TRBV6-2 or TRBV6-3, the J gene TRBJ1-5; TRBD1 agrees at 8 bases. J was trimmed by 7 bases and V by 6 bases; bases with no gene match: 17. The CDR3 is 17 residues long. The V gene's germline CDR1 is MNHEY and CDR2 SVGEGT. In DNA form, the CDR3 reads TGTGCCAGCAGCAATCCAGGGGGCTTGACTGGTTGGCAGCCCCAGCATTTT. Its translation is CASSNPGGLTGWQPQHF.

The chain joins TRBV27 to TRBJ2-3; 9 nucleotides align to TRBD2. With 0 bases clipped from V and 8 bases from J, the junction kept 18 bases outside the gene matches. There are 19 residues in the CDR3. Germline V CDR1 and CDR2: MNHEY, SMNVEV (reference sequence). DNA for the CDR3: TGTGCCAGCAGTTTATCGAAGGCTAGCGGGAAATTCCCCCGAGTTACGCAGTATTTT. It encodes CASSLSKASGKFPRVTQYF.

The chain uses TRBV18 and TRBJ1-1; possibly TRBD1 for D (6 bases). V dropped 3 bases and J dropped 4 bases, with 15 bases sitting between them. The CDR3 contains 15 residues. Germline V gene data show CDR1 as KGHSH and CDR2 as LQKENI. CDR3 loop: CASSPSPGRGTEAFF. In nucleotides, the CDR3 is TGTGCCAGCTCACCCTCCCCCGGCAGGGGCACTGAAGCTTTCTTT.

The DNA for the CDR3 is TGTGCCAGCAGAGGGGAGGTGGAAGGCTACACCTTC. Its translation: CASRGEVEGYTF. V gene TRBV27 combines with J gene TRBJ1-2, with a weak D call TRBD1 (5 bases). There are 12 residues in the CDR3. Between the trimmed V and J ends, which lost 6 bases and 8 bases, there was a span of 13 bases. Per germline, CDR1 MNHEY and CDR2 SMNVEV (reference sequence).

The chain joins TRBV15 to TRBJ1-5; tentatively, D is TRBD1 (5 bases). Germline CDR1 is LNHNV and CDR2 is YYDKDF (reference sequence). The V end lost 0 bases, the J end lost 6 bases, and 12 bases lay between the germline ends. The CDR3 loop spans 15 amino acids. The CDR3 region is CATSRDRAGFQPQHF. DNA of the CDR3: TGTGCCACCAGCAGAGACAGGGCAGGGTTTCAGCCCCAGCATTTT.

The chain employs TRBV10-3 and TRBJ1-2; maybe TRBD1 (5 bases). From germline, CDR1 is ENHRY and CDR2 SYGVKD. With 2 bases removed from V and 7 bases from J, the gap between germline ends came to 17 bases. This CDR3 is 15 amino acids long. DNA of the CDR3: TGTGCCATCAGTGAGAGGGGCGGAAAGGGACCTGGCTACACCTTC. It codes for CAISERGGKGPGYTF.

This rearrangement joins TRBV6-5 to TRBJ1-6, with D possibly being TRBD1 (6 bases). The germline gives CDR1 MNHEY, CDR2 SVGAGI. The CDR3 runs 15 residues. V lost 0 bases and J 10 bases, leaving 13 bases between the germline ends. For the CDR3, the DNA is TGTGCCAGCAGTTACTCGGACAGACTAGGGTCACCCCTCCACTTT. It is translated as CASSYSDRLGSPLHF.